This T cell receptor beta chain appears in the sequencing data of a study of siplizumab effects on memory and regulatory T cells. The ends lost 0 bases at V and 3 bases at J; junction bases unmatched: 2. Germline values: CDR1 MNHEY, CDR2 SVGAGI. This CDR3 contains 15 residues. The repertoire was sequenced with immunoSEQ multiplex PCR; TCRdb's copy has only in-frame clones and lacks some. The repertoire holds nearly 85,000 clones, with roughly 89% as singletons. The chain is built from TRBV6-5 and TRBJ2-3; TRBD2 aligns across 8 bases. The sequenced material came from Tregs sorted from blood. The TCR sequence derives from a human donor in good health. The CDR3 bases are TGTGCCAGCAGTTACTCCGGGGGGGGGACAGATACGCAGTATTTT. This encodes CASSYSGGGTDTQYF.